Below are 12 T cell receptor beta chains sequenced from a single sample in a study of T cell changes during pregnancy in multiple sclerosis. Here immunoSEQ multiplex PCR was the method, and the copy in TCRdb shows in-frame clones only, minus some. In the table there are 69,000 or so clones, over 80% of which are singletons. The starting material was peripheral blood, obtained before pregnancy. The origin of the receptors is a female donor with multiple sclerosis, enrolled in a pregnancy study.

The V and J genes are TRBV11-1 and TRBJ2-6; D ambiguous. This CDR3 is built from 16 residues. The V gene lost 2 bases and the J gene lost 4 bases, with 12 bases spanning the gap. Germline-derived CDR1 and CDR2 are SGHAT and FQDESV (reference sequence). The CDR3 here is CASSLQIGAGANVLTF. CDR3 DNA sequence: TGTGCCAGCAGCTTACAAATTGGAGCCGGGGCCAACGTCCTGACTTTC.

The DNA for the CDR3 is TGTGCCAGTATAGGAGTTAACTATGGCTACACCTTC. Translation gives CASIGVNYGYTF. This sequence joins TRBV19 and TRBJ1-2; the D is unclear. The CDR3 has 12 residues. In germline, CDR1 is LNHDA, CDR2 SQIVND (reference sequence). V lost 7 bases and J 1 base, leaving 7 bases between the germline ends.

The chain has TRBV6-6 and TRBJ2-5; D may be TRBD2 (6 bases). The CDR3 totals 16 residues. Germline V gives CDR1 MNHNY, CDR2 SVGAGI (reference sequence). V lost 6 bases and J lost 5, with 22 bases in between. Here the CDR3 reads CASRALLQRVEETQYF. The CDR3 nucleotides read TGTGCCAGCAGAGCCCTGTTACAGCGGGTAGAGGAGACCCAGTACTTC.

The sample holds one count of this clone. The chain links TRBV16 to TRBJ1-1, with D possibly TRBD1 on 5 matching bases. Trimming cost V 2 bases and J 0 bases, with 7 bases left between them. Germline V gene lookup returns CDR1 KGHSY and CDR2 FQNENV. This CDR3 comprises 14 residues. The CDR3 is CASSQVDMNTEAFF. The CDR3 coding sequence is TGTGCCAGCAGCCAAGTGGACATGAACACTGAAGCTTTCTTT.

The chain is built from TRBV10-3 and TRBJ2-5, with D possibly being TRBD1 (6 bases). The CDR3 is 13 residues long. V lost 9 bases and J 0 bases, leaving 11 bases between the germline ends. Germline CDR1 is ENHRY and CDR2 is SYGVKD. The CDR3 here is CAIADRHQETQYF. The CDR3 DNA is TGTGCCATTGCGGACAGACACCAAGAGACCCAGTACTTC.

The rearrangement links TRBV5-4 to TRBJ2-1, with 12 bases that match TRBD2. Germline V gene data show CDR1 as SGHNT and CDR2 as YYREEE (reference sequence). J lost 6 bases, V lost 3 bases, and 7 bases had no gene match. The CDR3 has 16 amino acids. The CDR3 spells CASSSPSGRAFNEQFF. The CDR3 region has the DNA TGTGCCAGCAGCTCTCCTAGCGGGAGGGCCTTCAATGAGCAGTTCTTC.

CDR3 region: CASSPGLAGGESSYEQYF. In DNA form, the CDR3 reads TGTGCCAGCAGCCCCGGACTAGCGGGAGGGGAGAGCTCCTACGAGCAGTACTTC. The chain recombines TRBV11-2 with TRBJ2-7, with 15 bases lining up with TRBD2. Trimming at V came to 5 bases and at J to 0 bases, leaving 8 bases not matched to a gene. Germline CDR1 reads SGHAT; CDR2 reads FQNNGV. This CDR3 contains 18 residues.

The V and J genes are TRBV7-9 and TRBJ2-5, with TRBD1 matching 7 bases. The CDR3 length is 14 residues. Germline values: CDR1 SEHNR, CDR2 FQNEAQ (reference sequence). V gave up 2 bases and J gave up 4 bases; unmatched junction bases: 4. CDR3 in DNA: TGTGCCAGCAGCTTACCGCGACAGGGAGAGACCCAGTACTTC. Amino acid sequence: CASSLPRQGETQYF.

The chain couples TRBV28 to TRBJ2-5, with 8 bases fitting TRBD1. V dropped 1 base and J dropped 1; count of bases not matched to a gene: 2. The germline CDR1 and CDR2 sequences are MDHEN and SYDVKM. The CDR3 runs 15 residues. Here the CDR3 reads CASSLYGTGQETQYF. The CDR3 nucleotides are TGTGCCAGCAGTTTATATGGGACAGGCCAAGAGACCCAGTACTTC. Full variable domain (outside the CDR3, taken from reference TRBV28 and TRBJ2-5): DVKVTQSSRYLVKRTGEKVFLECVQDMDHENMFWYRQDPGLGLRLIYFSYDVKMKEKGDIPEGYSVSREKKERFSLILESASTNQTSMYLCASSLYGTGQETQYFGPGTRLLVL.

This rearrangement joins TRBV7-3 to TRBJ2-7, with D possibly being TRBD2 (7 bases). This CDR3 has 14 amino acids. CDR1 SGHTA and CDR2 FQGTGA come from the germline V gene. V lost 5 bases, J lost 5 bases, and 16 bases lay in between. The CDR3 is CASSLGGGAHEQYF. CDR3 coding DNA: TGTGCCAGCAGCCTCGGAGGGGGGGCGCACGAGCAGTACTTC.

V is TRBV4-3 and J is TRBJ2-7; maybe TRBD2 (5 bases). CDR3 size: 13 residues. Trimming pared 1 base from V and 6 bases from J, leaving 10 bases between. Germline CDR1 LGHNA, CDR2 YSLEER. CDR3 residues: CASSQGVGGEQYF. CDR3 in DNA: TGCGCCAGCAGCCAAGGGGTTGGAGGCGAGCAGTACTTC.

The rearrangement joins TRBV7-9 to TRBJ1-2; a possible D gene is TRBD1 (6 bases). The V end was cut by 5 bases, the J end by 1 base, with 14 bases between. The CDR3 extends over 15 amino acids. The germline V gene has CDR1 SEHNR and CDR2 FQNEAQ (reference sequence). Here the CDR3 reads CASSPPGVGNYGYTF. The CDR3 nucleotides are TGTGCCAGCAGCCCCCCAGGGGTTGGTAACTATGGCTACACCTTC.